This TCR beta chain was obtained from a study of blood T cell repertoires in COVID-19. Using immunoSEQ multiplex PCR, the repertoire was profiled, and TCRdb retains in-frame clones only, with some absent. The sample holds roughly 250,000 clones, just over 90% seen once. Residents of 24 US areas, aged about 18 to 95 years, made up the participants. Recovery among Cohort 3 donors was established by two negative PCRs, clearance, or symptom resolution. Sequenced sample: PBMCs or T cells enriched from blood (not recorded which). This TCR derives from a woman in her late teens or twenties who had recovered from COVID-19.

CDR3 nucleotide sequence: TGTGCCAGCAGTCCCTTGAGCCCCTACAATGAGCAGTTCTTC. Its translation: CASSPLSPYNEQFF. The chain recombines TRBV6-2 or TRBV6-3 with TRBJ2-1, with D unclear. The germline CDR1 and CDR2 sequences are MNHEY and SVGEGT. The V and J ends lost 5 bases and 2 bases respectively, with 10 bases between them. The CDR3 runs to 14 residues.